This is a list of T cell receptor beta chains from one sample in a study of response to subunit inactivated influenza vaccine. MiXCR, applied by TCRdb to the RT-PCR reads, yields one record per CDR3 protein. The table has 550,000 to 800,000 distinct CDR3 sequences, 15% to 19% seen once. Source: PBMCs from blood, taken 11 to 12 days after vaccination. The receptors were gathered from a man aged 45-65 years who received an inactivated influenza vaccine. Both conserved end residues are part of each CDR3. D genes are given only for firm matches. Rows may omit the clone size; those that give it use once, few, many or a size class.

v_call: TRBV5-6
clone_size: -
d_call: -
j_call: TRBJ1-1
cdr3_aa: CASSITANTEAFF
cdr3_nt: TGTGCCAGCAGCATAACAGCCAACACTGAAGCTTTCTTT

v_call: TRBV18
clone_size: -
d_call: -
j_call: TRBJ2-1
cdr3_aa: CASLPPAASYNEQFF
cdr3_nt: TGTGCCAGCTTACCACCGGCAGCATCCTACAATGAGCAGTTCTTC

v_call: TRBV28
clone_size: -
d_call: TRBD2
j_call: TRBJ2-7
cdr3_aa: CASSFPTGGEQYF
cdr3_nt: TGTGCCAGCAGTTTTCCCACCGGGGGGGAGCAGTACTTC

v_call: TRBV28
clone_size: -
d_call: -
j_call: TRBJ2-7
cdr3_aa: CASSSTSGAYEQYF
cdr3_nt: TGTGCCAGCAGTTCGACATCCGGGGCCTACGAGCAGTACTTC

v_call: TRBV7-9
clone_size: -
d_call: -
j_call: TRBJ1-2
cdr3_aa: CASSLKLHGYTF
cdr3_nt: TGTGCCAGCAGCTTAAAGCTTCATGGCTACACCTTC

v_call: TRBV18
clone_size: -
d_call: -
j_call: TRBJ2-5
cdr3_aa: CASSRSGGEETQYF
cdr3_nt: TGTGCCAGCTCCCGGAGCGGCGGTGAAGAGACCCAGTACTTC

v_call: TRBV29-1
clone_size: -
d_call: TRBD2
j_call: TRBJ2-1
cdr3_aa: CSAKGLAGAREQFF
cdr3_nt: TGCAGCGCGAAGGGACTAGCGGGAGCAAGGGAGCAGTTCTTC

v_call: TRBV6-2/TRBV6-3
clone_size: few
d_call: -
j_call: TRBJ2-7
cdr3_aa: CASSYGTPSRYEQYF
cdr3_nt: TGTGCCAGCAGTTACGGGACACCGAGTCGCTACGAGCAGTACTTC

v_call: TRBV5-1
clone_size: many
d_call: -
j_call: TRBJ2-7
cdr3_aa: CASSLFLSRRAYEQYF
cdr3_nt: TGCGCCAGCAGCTTGTTCTTATCCAGGCGAGCCTACGAGCAGTACTTC

v_call: TRBV12-3/TRBV12-4
clone_size: few
d_call: TRBD1
j_call: TRBJ1-5
cdr3_aa: CASRYTGEQPQHF
cdr3_nt: TGTGCCAGCAGATATACAGGGGAGCAGCCCCAGCATTTT

v_call: TRBV4-1
clone_size: many
d_call: -
j_call: TRBJ1-2
cdr3_aa: CASSQESALNYGYTF
cdr3_nt: TGCGCCAGCAGCCAAGAATCAGCCCTTAACTATGGCTACACCTTC

v_call: TRBV7-9
clone_size: -
d_call: -
j_call: TRBJ1-2
cdr3_aa: CASSLRQVFRYGYTF
cdr3_nt: TGTGCCAGCAGCCTCAGACAGGTCTTTCGGTATGGCTACACCTTC

v_call: TRBV27
clone_size: few
d_call: TRBD2
j_call: TRBJ2-1
cdr3_aa: CASSLASGGFYNEQFF
cdr3_nt: TGTGCCAGCAGTTTAGCTAGCGGGGGGTTTTACAATGAGCAGTTCTTC

v_call: TRBV3-1
clone_size: -
d_call: TRBD2
j_call: TRBJ2-5
cdr3_aa: CASSHGLTSGYQETQYF
cdr3_nt: TGTGCCAGCAGCCACGGTCTTACTAGCGGATACCAAGAGACCCAGTACTTC

v_call: TRBV28
clone_size: few
d_call: -
j_call: TRBJ1-6
cdr3_aa: CASSLSGNPYNSPLHF
cdr3_nt: TGTGCCAGCAGTTTATCAGGGAACCCCTATAATTCACCCCTCCACTTT

v_call: TRBV20-1
clone_size: -
d_call: TRBD2
j_call: TRBJ2-3
cdr3_aa: CSFDWGLAGRGWDTQYF
cdr3_nt: TGCAGCTTTGATTGGGGACTAGCGGGCAGAGGTTGGGATACGCAGTATTTT

v_call: TRBV29-1
clone_size: few
d_call: TRBD1
j_call: TRBJ1-6
cdr3_aa: CSAGQDYNSPLHF
cdr3_nt: TGCAGCGCTGGACAGGACTATAATTCACCCCTCCACTTT

v_call: TRBV6-5
clone_size: few
d_call: TRBD2
j_call: TRBJ2-7
cdr3_aa: CASSYSLAGAYEQYF
cdr3_nt: TGTGCCAGCAGTTACTCCCTAGCGGGAGCCTACGAGCAGTACTTC

v_call: TRBV20-1
clone_size: -
d_call: TRBD2
j_call: TRBJ2-7
cdr3_aa: CSAYLAGGNHF
cdr3_nt: TGCAGTGCTTACCTAGCGGGGGGTAATCACTTC

v_call: TRBV21-1
clone_size: -
d_call: -
j_call: TRBJ2-1
cdr3_aa: CASSKEERTLELSGNNKQFF
cdr3_nt: TGTGCCAGCAGCAAAGAGGAGCGGACTCTCGAGCTCAGCGGTAACAATAAGCAGTTCTTC

v_call: TRBV10-3
clone_size: many
d_call: TRBD1
j_call: TRBJ1-2
cdr3_aa: CAIRGTDNYGYTF
cdr3_nt: TGTGCCATCAGGGGGACAGATAACTATGGCTACACCTTC

v_call: TRBV2
clone_size: -
d_call: -
j_call: TRBJ1-2
cdr3_aa: CASEPRTNYGYTF
cdr3_nt: TGTGCCAGCGAGCCGCGAACCAACTATGGCTACACCTTC

v_call: TRBV2
clone_size: few
d_call: TRBD1
j_call: TRBJ2-7
cdr3_aa: CATSRGNNGEQYF
cdr3_nt: TGTGCCACCAGCAGGGGGAATAATGGCGAGCAGTACTTC

v_call: TRBV9
clone_size: many
d_call: -
j_call: TRBJ2-2
cdr3_aa: CASSVVSSVAANTGELFF
cdr3_nt: TGTGCCAGCAGCGTAGTTTCGTCGGTAGCGGCGAACACCGGGGAGCTGTTTTTT

v_call: TRBV6-2/TRBV6-3
clone_size: -
d_call: -
j_call: TRBJ2-7
cdr3_aa: CAAAVRTKTYEQYF
cdr3_nt: TGTGCCGCTGCCGTCCGGACTAAAACCTACGAGCAGTACTTC

v_call: TRBV7-9
clone_size: few
d_call: -
j_call: TRBJ2-4
cdr3_aa: CASSPRALAKNIQYF
cdr3_nt: TGTGCCAGCAGCCCGAGGGCGCTAGCCAAAAACATTCAGTACTTC

v_call: TRBV5-5
clone_size: many
d_call: TRBD1
j_call: TRBJ2-2
cdr3_aa: CASSRGTGVSGELFF
cdr3_nt: TGTGCCAGCAGCCGTGGGACAGGGGTTTCCGGGGAGCTGTTTTTT

v_call: TRBV29-1
clone_size: few
d_call: -
j_call: TRBJ2-1
cdr3_aa: CSGGEADQFF
cdr3_nt: TGCAGCGGAGGCGAGGCGGATCAGTTCTTC

v_call: TRBV29-1
clone_size: few
d_call: -
j_call: TRBJ2-5
cdr3_aa: CSSGGAPQETQYF
cdr3_nt: TGCAGCTCCGGAGGGGCCCCTCAAGAGACCCAGTACTTC